This T cell receptor beta chain was profiled in a study of T cells in Graves' hyperthyroidism and ophthalmopathy. Amplified TCR beta CDR3 regions came from RNA transcripts. RT-PCR in the first round (using the HTBI primer set) targeted the TCR CDR3. TCRdb ran MiXCR on the multiplex PCR reads and lists one entry per CDR3 protein. The table records about 720,000 distinct CDR3 sequences, around 20% of them present only once. With 7 bases removed from V and 2 bases from J, the gap between germline ends came to 8 bases. The germline V gene has CDR1 SNHLY and CDR2 FYNNEI. There are 12 residues in the CDR3. Sequenced input: blood. This rearrangement joins TRBV2 to TRBJ2-5, with D perhaps matching TRBD2 (6 bases). The origin of this receptor is a woman between 45 and 65 years old with Graves' hyperthyroidism that later progressed to Graves' ophthalmopathy. As DNA, the CDR3 is TGTGCCAGCAACGGGGGACAAGAGACCCAGTACTTC. Its protein is CASNGGQETQYF.